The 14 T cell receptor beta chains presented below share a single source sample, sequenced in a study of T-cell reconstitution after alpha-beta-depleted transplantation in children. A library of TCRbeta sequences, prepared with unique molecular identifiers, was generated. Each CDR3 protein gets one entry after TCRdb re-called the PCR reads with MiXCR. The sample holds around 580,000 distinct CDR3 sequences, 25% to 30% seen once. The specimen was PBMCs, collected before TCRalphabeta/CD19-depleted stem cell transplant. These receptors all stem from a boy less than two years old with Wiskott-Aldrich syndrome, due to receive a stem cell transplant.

DNA for the CDR3: TGTGCCAGCGGAGGAAGCGGGAGGGTGCAAGAGACCCAGTACTTC. It is translated as CASGGSGRVQETQYF. The chain recombines TRBV7-8 with TRBJ2-5, with 10 bases aligning to TRBD2. V was clipped by 8 bases and J by 2 bases; unmatched bases: 8. CDR1 is SGHVS and CDR2 is FQNEAQ in the germline V gene. The CDR3 has 15 amino acids.

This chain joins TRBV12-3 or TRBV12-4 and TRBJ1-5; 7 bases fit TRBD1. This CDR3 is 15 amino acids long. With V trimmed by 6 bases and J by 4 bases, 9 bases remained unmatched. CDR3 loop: CASSDDRALNQPQHF. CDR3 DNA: TGTGCCAGCAGCGACGACAGGGCCCTTAATCAGCCCCAGCATTTT.

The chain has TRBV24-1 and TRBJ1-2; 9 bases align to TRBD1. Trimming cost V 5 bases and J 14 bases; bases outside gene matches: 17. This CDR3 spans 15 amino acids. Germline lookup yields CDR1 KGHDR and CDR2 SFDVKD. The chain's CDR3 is CATSARDRAPRLETF. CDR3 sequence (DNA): TGTGCCACCAGTGCCCGGGACAGGGCCCCTAGACTTGAGACCTTC.

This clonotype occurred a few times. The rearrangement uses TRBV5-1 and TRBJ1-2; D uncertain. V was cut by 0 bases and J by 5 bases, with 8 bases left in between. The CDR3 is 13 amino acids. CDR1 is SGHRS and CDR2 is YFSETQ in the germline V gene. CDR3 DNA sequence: TGCGCCAGCAGCTTGGGAGAGTTGTATGGCTACACCTTC. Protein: CASSLGELYGYTF. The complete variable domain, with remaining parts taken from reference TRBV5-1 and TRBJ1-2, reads KAGVTQTPRYLIKTRGQQVTLSCSPISGHRSVSWYQQTPGQGLQFLFEYFSETQRNKGNFPGRFSGRQFSNSRSEMNVSTLELGDSALYLCASSLGELYGYTFGSGTRLTVV.

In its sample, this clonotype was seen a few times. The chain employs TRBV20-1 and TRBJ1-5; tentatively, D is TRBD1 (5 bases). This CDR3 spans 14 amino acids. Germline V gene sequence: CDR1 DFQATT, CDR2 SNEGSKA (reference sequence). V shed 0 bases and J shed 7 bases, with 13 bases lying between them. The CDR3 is CSARERHGGQPQHF. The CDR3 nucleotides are TGCAGTGCTAGAGAGCGGCACGGGGGACAGCCCCAGCATTTT.

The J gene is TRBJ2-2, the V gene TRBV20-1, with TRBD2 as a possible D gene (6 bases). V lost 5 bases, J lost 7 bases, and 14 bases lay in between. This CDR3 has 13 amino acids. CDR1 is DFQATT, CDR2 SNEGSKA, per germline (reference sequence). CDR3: CSARRVGNGELFF. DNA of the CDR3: TGCAGTGCTCGGAGGGTCGGTAACGGGGAGCTGTTTTTT.

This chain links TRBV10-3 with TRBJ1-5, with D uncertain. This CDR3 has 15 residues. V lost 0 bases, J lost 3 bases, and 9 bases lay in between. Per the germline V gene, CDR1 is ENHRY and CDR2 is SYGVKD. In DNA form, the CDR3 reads TGTGCCATCAGTGAGTCGGCAGGTCTCAATCAGCCCCAGCATTTT. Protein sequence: CAISESAGLNQPQHF.

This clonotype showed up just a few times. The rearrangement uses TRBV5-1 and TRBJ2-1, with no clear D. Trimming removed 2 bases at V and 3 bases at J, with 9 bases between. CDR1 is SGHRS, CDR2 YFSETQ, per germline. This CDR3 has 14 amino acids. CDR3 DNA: TGCGCCAGCAGCTTAAGTGCTGGCTACAATGAGCAGTTCTTC. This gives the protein CASSLSAGYNEQFF.

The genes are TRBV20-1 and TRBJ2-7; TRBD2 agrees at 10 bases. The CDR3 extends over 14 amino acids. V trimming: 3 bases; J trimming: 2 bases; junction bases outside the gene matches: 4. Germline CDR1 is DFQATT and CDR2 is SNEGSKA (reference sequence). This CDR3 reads CSASGLAVPYEQYF. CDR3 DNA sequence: TGCAGTGCTAGTGGACTAGCGGTTCCCTACGAGCAGTACTTC.

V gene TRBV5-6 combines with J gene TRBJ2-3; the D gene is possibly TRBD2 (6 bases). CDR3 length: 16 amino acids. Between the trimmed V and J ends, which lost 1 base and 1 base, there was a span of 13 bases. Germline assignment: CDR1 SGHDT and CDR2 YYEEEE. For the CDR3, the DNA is TGTGCCAGCAGCTTGTTGGAGGGAACGGGCACAGATACGCAGTATTTT. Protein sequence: CASSLLEGTGTDTQYF.

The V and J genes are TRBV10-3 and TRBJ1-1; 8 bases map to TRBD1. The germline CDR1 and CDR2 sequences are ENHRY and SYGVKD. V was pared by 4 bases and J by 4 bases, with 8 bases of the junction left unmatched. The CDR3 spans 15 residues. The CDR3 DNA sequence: TGTGCCATCAGTGCTAGCAGGGGGCATGGCACTGAAGCTTTCTTT. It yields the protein CAISASRGHGTEAFF.

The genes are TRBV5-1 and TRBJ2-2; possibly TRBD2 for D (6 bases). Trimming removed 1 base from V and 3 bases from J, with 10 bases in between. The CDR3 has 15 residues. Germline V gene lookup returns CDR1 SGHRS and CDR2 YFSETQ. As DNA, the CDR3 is TGCGCCAGCAGCTTGCGGTCGGGGGACACCGGGGAGCTGTTTTTT. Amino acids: CASSLRSGDTGELFF.

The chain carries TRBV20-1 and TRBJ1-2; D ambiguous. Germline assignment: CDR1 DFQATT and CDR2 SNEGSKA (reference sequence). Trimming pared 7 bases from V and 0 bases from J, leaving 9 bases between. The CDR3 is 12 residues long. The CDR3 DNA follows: TGCAGTGGGACGGCTGCTAACTATGGCTACACCTTC. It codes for CSGTAANYGYTF.

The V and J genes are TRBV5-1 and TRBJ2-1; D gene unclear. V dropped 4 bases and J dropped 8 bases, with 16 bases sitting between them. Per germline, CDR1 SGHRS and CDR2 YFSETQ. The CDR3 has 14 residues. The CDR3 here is CASSPRLSSDEQFF. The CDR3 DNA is TGCGCCAGCAGCCCCCGGCTTTCAAGCGATGAGCAGTTCTTC.